This T cell receptor (beta chain) was captured in a study of blood T cell repertoires in COVID-19. The overall study: COVID-19 samples, acute and convalescent, were from the United States, Italy and Spain. T cells, B-cell-depleted T cells, or PBMCs supplied cDNA or gDNA.

This clone was recorded once. CDR3 length equals 13 residues. Trimming shortened V by 3 bases and J by 9 bases, and 12 bases separated the two germline ends. Germline V lookup: CDR1 LNHDA, CDR2 SQIVND (reference sequence). Original analysis: Counts of nucleated cells, estimated from reference gene primer amplification, were obtained. The protocol was immunoSEQ multiplex PCR, while the TCRdb copy is restricted to in-frame clones and leaves out a portion. V, J and clone size are taken as reported in that table, and D and trimming were inferred from the DNA itself. The data hold 53,000 or so clones, with 65% to 85% observed a single time.

The receptor was isolated from a human donor with active or convalescent COVID-19. The donor label of this sample is uncertain. The V call is TRBV19, the J call TRBJ2-1; a possible D gene is TRBD1 (6 bases). The sequencing input was peripheral blood. The CDR3 is CASSIPPDSEQFF. CDR3 nucleotides: TGTGCCAGTAGTATTCCTCCGGACAGTGAGCAGTTCTTC.